The 18 T cell receptor beta chains reported below all come from one sample, sequenced in a study of tumor-infiltrating lymphocytes in localized non-small cell lung cancer. The repertoire was sequenced with immunoSEQ multiplex PCR; TCRdb's copy has only in-frame clones and lacks some. The table has 6,000 to 7,000 clones, around 70% seen once. Material for sequencing was lung tumor tissue. The receptor set was obtained from a human donor with non-small cell lung cancer.

The V gene is TRBV19, the J gene TRBJ1-1; tentative D call: TRBD1 (6 bases). This CDR3 is 15 amino acids long. CDR1 is LNHDA and CDR2 is SQIVND in the germline V gene (reference sequence). Trimming pared 3 bases from V and 0 bases from J, leaving 11 bases between. CDR3 DNA sequence: TGTGCCAGTAGTATCCCGGGACACATGAACACTGAAGCTTTCTTT. Translation: CASSIPGHMNTEAFF.

The rearrangement joins TRBV7-3 to TRBJ1-2; 7 nucleotides agree with TRBD1. Germline CDR1 reads SGHTA; CDR2 reads FQGTGA. Unmatched junction bases numbered 10, after V lost 5 bases and J lost 4 bases. The CDR3 sequence is 15 residues long. CDR3: CASSPGTDPTYGYTF. The DNA of the CDR3 is TGTGCCAGCAGCCCTGGGACAGACCCCACCTATGGCTACACCTTC.

This chain connects TRBV9 to TRBJ2-4; D is tentatively TRBD1 or TRBD2 (6 bases each). The V end lost 4 bases, the J end lost 6 bases, and 17 bases lay between the germline ends. The CDR3 covers 15 residues. Per the germline V gene, CDR1 is SGDLS and CDR2 is YYNGEE. The CDR3 DNA is TGTGCCAGCAGCAGGCGAGTGGGGGGCGGAAACATTCAGTACTTC. Translation gives CASSRRVGGGNIQYF.

J is TRBJ1-4 and V is TRBV2; TRBD1 agrees at 10 bases. Trimming cost V 7 bases and J 8 bases; bases outside gene matches: 7. Germline V CDR1 and CDR2: SNHLY, FYNNEI. This CDR3 contains 14 residues. The chain's CDR3 is CASNGWTGGEKLFF. The CDR3 nucleotides are TGTGCCAGCAACGGCTGGACAGGGGGGGAAAAACTGTTTTTT.

In its sample, this clone was seen a few times. This chain uses TRBV5-1 with TRBJ2-2; 8 nucleotides match TRBD1. The junction had 3 bases not matched to a gene; V was cut back by 5 bases and J by 3 bases. This CDR3 comprises 14 residues. CDR1 is SGHRS and CDR2 is YFSETQ in the germline V gene. The CDR3 coding sequence is TGCGCCAGCAGTGACAGGGGCCACACCGGGGAGCTGTTTTTT. Protein: CASSDRGHTGELFF.

This chain links TRBV30 with TRBJ2-2, with a weak D call TRBD1 (5 bases). The CDR3 sequence is 15 residues long. V was clipped by 2 bases and J by 3 bases, with 13 bases between them. Per germline, CDR1 GTSNPN and CDR2 SVGIG (reference sequence). CDR3 sequence: CAWSPTTAYTGELFF. In DNA, the CDR3 is TGTGCCTGGAGTCCCACGACAGCTTACACCGGGGAGCTGTTTTTT.

Relative to its sample, this clone is medium-sized. V is TRBV28 and J is TRBJ1-2; D perhaps matches TRBD1 (6 bases). The CDR3 runs 12 residues. V lost 6 bases, J lost 12 bases, and 17 bases lay in between. The V gene's germline CDR1 is MDHEN and CDR2 SYDVKM. The CDR3 DNA follows: TGTGCCAGCAGCCCCCCCAGGGGCCCTAACACCTTC. It yields the protein CASSPPRGPNTF.

This clone has a single count. V gene TRBV7-9 combines with J gene TRBJ2-1; 13 bases fit TRBD2. V shed 4 bases, J shed 2 bases, and the junction held 5 bases outside the gene matches. This CDR3 has 17 amino acids. Germline lookup yields CDR1 SEHNR and CDR2 FQNEAQ (reference sequence). CDR3 protein: CASSSGLAGMAYNEQFF. CDR3 bases: TGTGCCAGCAGCTCGGGACTAGCGGGGATGGCCTACAATGAGCAGTTCTTC.

Regarding this clone: At one boundary the junction diverges from the germline segment, which might be a read error. The CDR3 loop is CASSLQLSTGELFF. CDR3 in DNA: TGTGCTAGCAGCTTACAGCTCTCCACCGGGGAGCTGTTTTTT. The gene calls are TRBV7-7 and TRBJ2-2; D uncertain. The CDR3 is 14 amino acids. Germline values: CDR1 SSHAT, CDR2 FNYEAQ (reference sequence). The variable domain in full, with the rest retrieved from reference TRBV7-7 and TRBJ2-2, is GAGVSQSPRYKVTKRGQDVTLRCDPISSHATLYWYQQALGQGPEFLTYFNYEAQPDKSGLPSDRFSAERPEGSISTLTIQRTEQRDSAMYRCASSLQLSTGELFFGEGSRLTVL.

Only a few counts were recorded for this clone. This chain uses TRBV10-3 with TRBJ1-2; D not certain. Germline CDR1 and CDR2: ENHRY and SYGVKD. The CDR3 consists of 12 residues. Between the trimmed V and J ends, which lost 7 bases and 7 bases, there was a span of 13 bases. CDR3 residues: CAITEDRGGYTF. The CDR3 nucleotides read TGTGCCATCACCGAGGACCGGGGTGGCTACACCTTC.

As for this clone: One end of the junction is discordant with germline, which a read error may explain. This chain joins TRBV7-7 and TRBJ2-1; 9 bases fit TRBD2. The CDR3 is 16 residues long. CDR1 SSHAT and CDR2 FNYEAQ come from the germline V gene (reference sequence). DNA of the CDR3: TGTGCTAGCAGCAATTATGGCGGGGGGGCGTACAATGAGCAGTTCTTC. Protein product: CASSNYGGGAYNEQFF. The full variable domain, rest sourced from reference TRBV7-7 and TRBJ2-1, is GAGVSQSPRYKVTKRGQDVTLRCDPISSHATLYWYQQALGQGPEFLTYFNYEAQPDKSGLPSDRFSAERPEGSISTLTIQRTEQRDSAMYRCASSNYGGGAYNEQFFGPGTRLTVL.

The V gene is TRBV19, the J gene TRBJ2-5; 10 positions agree with TRBD2. Germline V gene sequence: CDR1 LNHDA, CDR2 SQIVND (reference sequence). Germline trimming cut 7 bases from V and 5 bases from J; bases unmatched to any gene: 7. The CDR3 sequence is 14 residues long. This chain's CDR3 is CASKSGGAGETQYF. The CDR3, as DNA: TGTGCCAGTAAAAGCGGGGGGGCCGGGGAGACCCAGTACTTC.

In this sample, this clone is medium-sized (0.01 to 0.1%). V gene TRBV4-2 combines with J gene TRBJ1-1, with 8 bases identical to TRBD1. This CDR3 has 14 amino acids. Trimming took 2 bases from V and 3 from J; bases not matched to a gene: 2. Looked up from germline, CDR1 is LGHNA and CDR2 is YNFKEQ. The chain's CDR3 is CASSQLTGDTEAFF. The CDR3 DNA follows: TGTGCCAGCAGCCAACTGACAGGGGACACTGAAGCTTTCTTT.

The table lists this clone with a few counts. The genes are TRBV5-1 and TRBJ2-3, with TRBD1 matching 7 bases. Germline CDR1 SGHRS, CDR2 YFSETQ. V trimming: 3 bases; J trimming: 5 bases; junction bases outside the gene matches: 9. The CDR3 is 15 amino acids. The CDR3 reads CASSSGTAPRDTQYF. The CDR3 region has the DNA TGCGCCAGCAGCTCCGGGACAGCCCCGAGAGATACGCAGTATTTT.

There are a few counts of this clone. J is TRBJ2-1 and V is TRBV10-3; D is perhaps TRBD1 (6 bases). The germline gives CDR1 ENHRY, CDR2 SYGVKD. V was pared by 3 bases and J by 8 bases, with 17 bases between. The length of the CDR3 is 15 residues. CDR3 in amino acids: CAISDPTDKGDEQFF. As DNA, the CDR3 is TGTGCCATCAGTGACCCCACAGACAAGGGGGATGAGCAGTTCTTC.

Comment on this clone: An end of the junction differs from the germline gene, which may be a read error. The chain joins TRBV13 to TRBJ2-3; D remains ambiguous. This CDR3 is built from 11 residues. Germline-derived CDR1 and CDR2 are PRHDT and FYEKMQ (reference sequence). CDR3 residues: CASSRTNTQYF. DNA for the CDR3: TGTGCCAGCAGCCGCACAAATACGCAGTATTTT. Based on the CDR3 plus reference TRBV13 and TRBJ2-3, the full variable domain is AAGVIQSPRHLIKEKRETATLKCYPIPRHDTVYWYQQGPGQDPQFLISFYEKMQSDKGSIPDRFSAQQFSDYHSELNMSSLELGDSALYFCASSRTNTQYFGPGTRLTVL.

The J gene is TRBJ2-3, the V gene TRBV27; the D call may be TRBD1 or TRBD2 (6 bases each). The CDR3 is 15 amino acids. In germline, CDR1 is MNHEY, CDR2 SMNVEV (reference sequence). Deletions cut 4 bases from V and 0 bases from J, with 11 bases between. CDR3 DNA sequence: TGTGCCAGCAGTTACCGGGGGCTCAGCACAGATACGCAGTATTTT. It specifies CASSYRGLSTDTQYF.

The chain combines TRBV11-2 with TRBJ2-7; D not certain. CDR3 length equals 13 residues. The germline V and J ends were trimmed by 3 bases and 4 bases, with 10 bases remaining between them. CDR1 is SGHAT and CDR2 is FQNNGV in the germline V gene. The CDR3 coding sequence is TGTGCCAGCAGCTTGAACAGTGGGTACGAGCAGTACTTC. It encodes CASSLNSGYEQYF.